Each of the 27 T cell receptor beta chains below was sequenced from the same sample in a study of cytomegalovirus exposure and HLA in healthy donors. Vbeta (60) and Jbeta (13) primers were used in the PCR. Assay used: immunoSEQ multiplex PCR; TCRdb lists only in-frame clones, some missing. The profile shows approximately 110,000 clones, over 70% of them singletons. Specimen: PBMCs. Receptor source: a woman between 35 and 50 years old in good health and CMV-seropositive.

V usage is TRBV15 and J usage is TRBJ2-2, with D possibly matching TRBD2 (8 bases). V was shortened by 0 bases and J by 4 bases, with 21 bases between the two germline ends. Germline V CDR1 and CDR2: LNHNV, YYDKDF (reference sequence). The CDR3 covers 19 residues. In nucleotides, the CDR3 is TGTGCCACCAGCAGAGAGGGGACAGCGCTGGCGGGGGGCACCGGGGAGCTGTTTTTT. This encodes CATSREGTALAGGTGELFF.

CDR3 coding DNA: TGTGCCAGCAGTCCTTACAGGGCTAGCACAGATACGCAGTATTTT. This codes for CASSPYRASTDTQYF. The chain joins TRBV27 to TRBJ2-3; D is possibly TRBD1 (6 bases). V lost 5 bases to trimming and J lost 0 bases, with 12 bases between them. CDR3 size: 15 residues. Germline CDR1 and CDR2: MNHEY and SMNVEV (reference sequence).

V and J are TRBV9 and TRBJ2-1, with a possible D match to TRBD2 (6 bases). This CDR3 region has 12 residues. V dropped 3 bases and J dropped 9 bases, with 10 bases sitting between them. Germline-derived CDR1 and CDR2 are SGDLS and YYNGEE. In nucleotides, the CDR3 is TGTGCCAGCAGCGCCCGGGAGACTGAGCAGTTCTTC. Amino acid sequence: CASSARETEQFF.

The V gene is TRBV9, the J gene TRBJ1-1; TRBD1 matches at 12 bases. The CDR3 length is 16 residues. Germline CDR1 is SGDLS and CDR2 is YYNGEE. Trimming at V came to 2 bases and at J to 9 bases, leaving 11 bases not matched to a gene. CDR3 sequence (DNA): TGTGCCAGCAGCGTCCAAGAACCGGGACAGGGGGCAAAAGCTTTCTTT. Its translation is CASSVQEPGQGAKAFF.

The chain couples TRBV27 to TRBJ2-1, with TRBD2 identical over 9 bases. The CDR3 length is 15 residues. Germline CDR1 MNHEY, CDR2 SMNVEV (reference sequence). Trimming cost V 2 bases and J 6 bases; bases outside gene matches: 5. The CDR3, as DNA: TGTGCCAGCAGTTTAGCTAGCGGGAATAGCAATGAGCAGTTCTTC. Encoded protein: CASSLASGNSNEQFF.

The V call is TRBV6-5, the J call TRBJ2-5; 9 positions agree with TRBD1. CDR3 length equals 14 residues. Trimming at V came to 10 bases and at J to 4 bases, leaving 10 bases not matched to a gene. From germline, CDR1 is MNHEY and CDR2 SVGAGI. CDR3 coding DNA: TGTGCCACCTGGGACAGGGACTCTCCAGAGACCCAGTACTTC. Amino acid sequence: CATWDRDSPETQYF.

The chain has TRBV19 and TRBJ2-7, with 8 positions matching TRBD1. The CDR3 has 13 residues. Germline values: CDR1 LNHDA, CDR2 SQIVND (reference sequence). The ends lost 5 bases at V and 3 bases at J; junction bases unmatched: 3. The CDR3 spells CASSFGQGYEQYF. CDR3 sequence (DNA): TGTGCCAGTAGTTTCGGACAGGGCTACGAGCAGTACTTC.

This chain links TRBV27 with TRBJ2-1; possible D gene TRBD2, 6 bases. The CDR3 spans 16 residues. Deletions cut 0 bases from V and 2 bases from J, with 11 bases between. The germline V gene has CDR1 MNHEY and CDR2 SMNVEV (reference sequence). CDR3 protein: CASSLSGGLAYNEQFF. Here the CDR3 DNA reads TGTGCCAGCAGTTTATCTGGGGGACTGGCCTACAATGAGCAGTTCTTC.

The rearrangement uses TRBV2 and TRBJ1-2; 7 nucleotides line up with TRBD1. The V and J ends lost 4 bases and 7 bases, in that order; junction bases with no gene match: 12. Germline values: CDR1 SNHLY, CDR2 FYNNEI. The length of the CDR3 is 15 residues. The CDR3 DNA reads as TGTGCCAGCAGTGGTAGGATAGGGGGCGCAGGTGGCTACACCTTC. It is translated as CASSGRIGGAGGYTF.

The rearrangement joins TRBV18 to TRBJ2-5; the match to TRBD2 covers 8 bases. V lost 6 bases to trimming and J lost 5 bases; unmatched junction nucleotides: 17. The CDR3 extends over 17 amino acids. Germline assignment: CDR1 KGHSH and CDR2 LQKENI. CDR3 DNA sequence: TGTGCCAGCTCCCCCGAATACGGGGGGGCTCCATGGGAGACCCAGTACTTC. Amino acid sequence: CASSPEYGGAPWETQYF.

This clone turned up a few times. V is TRBV19 and J is TRBJ2-5, with D possibly being TRBD2 (6 bases). This CDR3 region has 13 residues. Germline CDR1 reads LNHDA; CDR2 reads SQIVND (reference sequence). Trimming left V 4 bases short and J 1 base short, with 7 bases between. CDR3 in DNA: TGTGCCAGTAGTAGGGACTTCCAAGAGACCCAGTACTTC. Translated, it gives CASSRDFQETQYF.

This chain joins TRBV5-1 and TRBJ2-7, with 7 bases aligning to TRBD1. The V gene's germline CDR1 is SGHRS and CDR2 YFSETQ. The V gene end was trimmed by 1 base and the J gene end by 0 bases; junction bases not matched to a gene: 10. The CDR3 totals 17 residues. The CDR3 loop reads CASSLMGQSSASYEQYF. CDR3 DNA: TGCGCCAGCAGCTTGATGGGACAGTCCTCAGCCTCCTACGAGCAGTACTTC.

The V call is TRBV10-2, the J call TRBJ2-3; 13 nucleotides line up with TRBD2. CDR1 is WSHSY and CDR2 is SAAADI in the germline V gene. Germline trimming cut 5 bases from V and 6 bases from J; bases unmatched to any gene: 5. This CDR3 is 15 amino acids long. The CDR3 protein is CASSPGTSGDDTQYF. The DNA of the CDR3 is TGCGCCAGCAGTCCCGGGACTAGCGGGGATGATACGCAGTATTTT.

J is TRBJ2-1 and V is TRBV7-9, with 15 positions matching TRBD2. J gave up 2 bases and V 5 bases, and 1 base lay outside the gene matches. CDR1 and CDR2 from the germline V gene are SEHNR and FQNEAQ (reference sequence). There are 16 residues in the CDR3. The CDR3 region is CASSRTSGGAYNEQFF. In DNA form, the CDR3 reads TGTGCCAGCAGCCGGACTAGCGGGGGGGCCTACAATGAGCAGTTCTTC.

The rearrangement uses TRBV11-3 and TRBJ2-7; perhaps TRBD1 as D (5 bases). V dropped 7 bases and J dropped 1 base, with 14 bases sitting between them. This CDR3 has 14 residues. Germline lookup yields CDR1 SGHNT and CDR2 YENEEA. CDR3 DNA: TGTGCCAGCACGGACACGGGTGAATCCTACGAGCAGTACTTC. It codes for CASTDTGESYEQYF. Combining the CDR3 with reference TRBV11-3 and TRBJ2-7 gives the whole variable domain EAGVVQSPRYKIIEKKQPVAFWCNPISGHNTLYWYLQNLGQGPELLIRYENEEAVDDSQLPKDRFSAERLKGVDSTLKIQPAELGDSAVYLCASTDTGESYEQYFGPGTRLTVT.

In this sample, this clone turned up a few times. V gene TRBV19 combines with J gene TRBJ1-1, with D possibly being TRBD1 (5 bases). CDR1 is LNHDA, CDR2 SQIVND, per germline (reference sequence). V was trimmed by 3 bases and J by 5 bases, leaving 10 bases between them. This CDR3 is 13 amino acids long. The CDR3 DNA reads TGTGCCAGTAGTATCCGGGGGGAGACTGAAGCTTTCTTT. Its translation: CASSIRGETEAFF.

The chain uses TRBV4-1 and TRBJ1-4; TRBD1 agrees at 8 bases. V lost 4 bases to trimming and J lost 8 bases; unmatched junction nucleotides: 9. Germline-derived CDR1 and CDR2 are MGHRA and YSYEKL. CDR3 length: 15 amino acids. The CDR3 is CASSLSDRAREKLFF. In DNA, the CDR3 is TGCGCCAGCAGCCTCTCGGACAGGGCTAGGGAAAAACTGTTTTTT.

This clone was detected a few times. The V and J genes are TRBV29-1 and TRBJ1-1, with D perhaps TRBD1 (6 bases). Trimming cost V 6 bases and J 4 bases, with 12 bases left between them. Germline CDR1 reads SQVTM; CDR2 reads ANQGSEA. CDR3 length equals 12 residues. As DNA, the CDR3 is TGCAGCGTAGATACAGGGTTCACTGAAGCTTTCTTT. Its protein is CSVDTGFTEAFF.

This clone has a single count. The V gene is TRBV27, the J gene TRBJ1-5; no firm D call. Trimming shortened V by 6 bases and J by 4 bases, and 10 bases separated the two germline ends. The CDR3 is made up of 13 amino acids. From germline, CDR1 is MNHEY and CDR2 SMNVEV (reference sequence). CDR3 nucleotides: TGTGCCAGCAGCCGTACACGTAATCAGCCCCAGCATTTT. Amino acids: CASSRTRNQPQHF.

This rearrangement joins TRBV30 to TRBJ1-1; 9 bases agree with TRBD1. The CDR3 covers 14 residues. Germline CDR1 and CDR2: GTSNPN and SVGIG (reference sequence). Trimming cost V 3 bases and J 6 bases; bases outside gene matches: 8. The CDR3 coding sequence is TGTGCCTGGAGGCGACAGGGGGAAGAGTCTGAAGCTTTCTTT. Protein product: CAWRRQGEESEAFF.

This clone was observed a few times. The chain joins TRBV9 to TRBJ1-5; D is possibly TRBD1 (6 bases). The CDR3 spans 15 residues. CDR1 and CDR2 (germline): SGDLS, YYNGEE. V gave up 4 bases and J gave up 4 bases, with 15 bases separating them. DNA for the CDR3: TGTGCCAGCAGCTTGACCGGGACACCTAATCAGCCCCAGCATTTT. Residues: CASSLTGTPNQPQHF.

The chain joins TRBV9 to TRBJ2-7; D is uncertain. CDR1 and CDR2 from the germline V gene are SGDLS and YYNGEE. The CDR3 covers 14 residues. With 0 bases removed from V and 2 bases from J, the gap between germline ends came to 9 bases. The CDR3 coding sequence is TGTGCCAGCAGCGTAGGGAGTCTGGCCTACGAGCAGTACTTC. This encodes CASSVGSLAYEQYF.

This chain links TRBV5-8 with TRBJ2-2, with 13 bases that match TRBD2. The CDR3 consists of 18 residues. J gave up 2 bases and V 3 bases, and 7 bases lay outside the gene matches. Germline V gene sequence: CDR1 SGHTS, CDR2 YDEGEE. The CDR3 sequence is CASSSLGLAGDNTGELFF. For the CDR3, the DNA is TGTGCCAGCAGCTCCTTAGGACTAGCGGGGGACAACACCGGGGAGCTGTTTTTT.

This clone was counted a few times. The gene calls are TRBV11-3 and TRBJ2-2; 9 bases agree with TRBD1. The CDR3 spans 14 residues. CDR1 and CDR2 (germline): SGHNT, YENEEA. Trimming cost V 4 bases and J 6 bases; bases outside gene matches: 3. This CDR3 is CASSSTGGSGELFF. CDR3 in DNA: TGTGCCAGCAGCTCGACAGGGGGTTCCGGGGAGCTGTTTTTT.

This clone was seen a few times. The chain uses TRBV6-1 and TRBJ1-3; D uncertain. This CDR3 has 14 residues. V was pared by 5 bases and J by 0 bases, with 8 bases between. Germline V gene data show CDR1 as MNHNS and CDR2 as SASEGT. The CDR3, as DNA: TGTGCCAGCAGTCCAGTTTACTCTGGAAACACCATATATTTT. Protein product: CASSPVYSGNTIYF.

The CDR3 reads CASSRRRARGTGELFF. The DNA for the CDR3 is TGTGCCAGTAGTCGAAGGAGGGCGCGAGGGACCGGGGAGCTGTTTTTT. The chain has TRBV19 and TRBJ2-2, with D perhaps matching TRBD2 (6 bases). The ends were cut back, 5 bases at V and 5 bases at J, with 18 bases in the middle. CDR1 is LNHDA and CDR2 is SQIVND in the germline V gene (reference sequence). The CDR3 contains 16 residues. The full variable domain, its missing parts supplied by reference TRBV19 and TRBJ2-2, is DGGITQSPKYLFRKEGQNVTLSCEQNLNHDAMYWYRQDPGQGLRLIYYSQIVNDFQKGDIAEGYSVSREKKESFPLTVTSAQKNPTAFYLCASSRRRARGTGELFFGEGSRLTVL.

V and J are TRBV2 and TRBJ2-1, with 14 nucleotides matching TRBD2. This CDR3 contains 20 residues. The V gene end was trimmed by 6 bases and the J gene end by 3 bases; junction bases not matched to a gene: 16. Germline CDR1 is SNHLY and CDR2 is FYNNEI. The DNA of the CDR3 is TGTGCCAGCAGAACCCCCGGGACTAGCGGGAGTAAATCCCACTACAATGAGCAGTTCTTC. Its translation: CASRTPGTSGSKSHYNEQFF.